The rows below give T cell receptor beta chains drawn from one sample of a study of control samples from healthy donors and cancer patients. The data were produced by immunoSEQ multiplex PCR, yet TCRdb's version contains in-frame clones alone and is incomplete. Among 150,000 to 200,000 clones listed, over 85% were seen once. The sample consisted of blood. The receptor set was obtained from a man between 18 and 35 years old in good health. Each CDR3 is given with its conserved first and last residue. Each record gives: V gene, clone size, D gene, J gene, CDR3 DNA, CDR3 protein. A D gene is named only where the DNA matches it firmly. Where a row states a size, it is once, few, many or the class of an expanded clone; other rows omit it.

TRBV6-5	.	TRBD1	TRBJ1-5	TGTGCCAGCAGTTCTAGGGGACAGTATAGCAATCAGCCCCAGCATTTT	CASSSRGQYSNQPQHF
TRBV5-1	.	.	TRBJ1-5	TGCGCCAGCAGCTTGGACGGGGAACGAAATCAGCCCCAGCATTTT	CASSLDGERNQPQHF
TRBV2	.	TRBD2	TRBJ2-7	TGTGCCAGCAGCGCTAGCGGGTGGTACGAGCAGTACTTC	CASSASGWYEQYF
TRBV24-1	.	.	TRBJ2-1	TGTGCCACCAGTGATCACAGGCAGTCCTACAATGAGCAGTTCTTC	CATSDHRQSYNEQFF
TRBV20-1	.	.	TRBJ1-1	TGCAGTGCTAGTCACCCGACGAACACTGAAGCTTTCTTT	CSASHPTNTEAFF
TRBV3-1/TRBV3-2	.	.	TRBJ2-3	TGTGCCAGCAGCCAAGAAGGGGGAAATGCGCAGTATTTT	CASSQEGGNAQYF
TRBV5-1	.	TRBD1	TRBJ2-7	TGCGCCAGCAGCTCCGGCAATGACGGGACAGTCTCTTCCTACGAGCAGTACTTC	CASSSGNDGTVSSYEQYF
TRBV5-5	.	TRBD2	TRBJ2-1	TGTGCCAGCAGCCGGGAGGGTCAATACAATGAGCAGTTCTTC	CASSREGQYNEQFF
TRBV4-1	.	.	TRBJ1-1	TGCGCCAGCAGCCAAGACCCCTCAGACACTGTGAACACTGAAGCTTTCTTT	CASSQDPSDTVNTEAFF
TRBV7-3	once	TRBD2	TRBJ2-2	TGTGCCAGCAGCTTGGGACTAAACACCGGGGAGCTGTTTTTT	CASSLGLNTGELFF
TRBV6-5	.	TRBD2	TRBJ2-7	TGTGCCAGCAGAACGGCGGGGGGCGAGCAGTACTTC	CASRTAGGEQYF
TRBV5-1	few	TRBD2	TRBJ2-7	TGCGCCAGCAGTCGGACTAGCGGGGTAGACGAGCAGTACTTC	CASSRTSGVDEQYF
TRBV12-5	.	TRBD1	TRBJ1-2	TGTGCTAGTGGTCAAGGGACAGGGGGAGGTTATGGCTACACCTTC	CASGQGTGGGYGYTF
TRBV2	.	.	TRBJ2-7	TGTGCCAGCAGTGGGGAGACCTACGAGCAGTACTTC	CASSGETYEQYF
TRBV12-1	.	.	TRBJ2-7	TGTGCCAGCAGCCCAGTGTTGGGGCCGTCCTACGAGCAGTACTTC	CASSPVLGPSYEQYF
TRBV3-1/TRBV3-2	.	.	TRBJ2-1	TGTGCCAGCAGCCAACTGGGAAATGAGCAGTTCTTC	CASSQLGNEQFF
TRBV3-1/TRBV3-2	.	.	TRBJ2-2	TGTGCCAGCAGCCAAGAAGGGTACCTTAACACCGGGGAGCTGTTTTTT	CASSQEGYLNTGELFF
TRBV7-6	.	TRBD1	TRBJ1-6	TGTGCCAGCAGCACTGGACAGGGCATAGGGTATAATTCACCCCTCCACTTT	CASSTGQGIGYNSPLHF
TRBV5-5	.	.	TRBJ2-1	TGTGCCAGCAGCTTACTGGGGATTAATGAGCAGTTCTTC	CASSLLGINEQFF
TRBV6-2/TRBV6-3	.	.	TRBJ2-7	TGTGCCAGCAGTCTTAAGGGGACCGGGGGTAAGCAGTACTTC	CASSLKGTGGKQYF
TRBV12-5	.	.	TRBJ1-6	TGTGCTAGTGGTTTGGGAGATTCACCCCTCCACTTT	CASGLGDSPLHF
TRBV14	.	.	TRBJ2-2	TGTGCCAGCAGTCCCTTCCAGGGTCAGACGAACACCGGGGAGCTGTTTTTT	CASSPFQGQTNTGELFF
TRBV11-2	.	TRBD1	TRBJ1-2	TGTGCCAGCAGCGCCCCAGGGGGGTTAGCTTACACCTTC	CASSAPGGLAYTF
TRBV5-1	.	.	TRBJ2-3	TGCGCCAGCAGCTTGGGGAGGGGGCTAAGCACAGATACGCAGTATTTT	CASSLGRGLSTDTQYF
TRBV6-6	.	.	TRBJ2-3	TGTGCCAGCAGTTACGGGACGGCTTACACAGATACGCAGTATTTT	CASSYGTAYTDTQYF
TRBV4-2	.	TRBD2	TRBJ2-2	TGTGCCAGCAGGGGGGGTAGCGGGGCGAACACCGGGGAGCTGTTTTTT	CASRGGSGANTGELFF
TRBV12-5	.	.	TRBJ2-7	TGTGCTAGTGGTTTGGACAGGATGTACGAGCAGTACTTC	CASGLDRMYEQYF
TRBV28	.	.	TRBJ1-6	TGTGCCAGCAGTGGAGTAACAGATTATAATTCACCCCTCCACTTT	CASSGVTDYNSPLHF
TRBV5-1	.	.	TRBJ2-1	TGCGCCAGCAGCTTGGGGCAAGCGGGTACGATCTACAATGAGCAGTTCTTC	CASSLGQAGTIYNEQFF
TRBV7-8	.	.	TRBJ2-2	TGTGCCAGCAGCTTTCGAACCAACACCGGGGAGCTGTTTTTT	CASSFRTNTGELFF
TRBV18	.	.	TRBJ1-1	TGTGCCAGCTCACCACCGACAGGACCGAACACTGAAGCTTTCTTT	CASSPPTGPNTEAFF
TRBV29-1	.	.	TRBJ1-2	TGCAGCGTTGTAACTGAAGGATCAGGGAAAGTTTTCCCTGGCTACACCTTC	CSVVTEGSGKVFPGYTF
TRBV6-6	.	TRBD1	TRBJ2-2	TGTGCCAGCTCCTTTCAGGGGGTATACACCGGGGAGCTGTTTTTT	CASSFQGVYTGELFF
TRBV5-1	.	TRBD1	TRBJ1-2	TGCGCCAGCAGCCCCGACAGGGCCGAGGGCTACACCTTC	CASSPDRAEGYTF
TRBV19	.	.	TRBJ1-2	TGTGCCAGTCGGCTCACTAACTATGGCTACACCTTC	CASRLTNYGYTF
TRBV5-1	.	.	TRBJ2-1	TGCGCCAGCAGCTTGACCGGGTGGAGCTCCTACAATGAGCAGTTCTTC	CASSLTGWSSYNEQFF
TRBV30	.	.	TRBJ1-3	TGTGCCTGGAGTGTACTGGGGACCTCTGGAAACACCATATATTTT	CAWSVLGTSGNTIYF
TRBV28	once	TRBD1	TRBJ1-2	TGTGCCAGCAGTTTAGGGACAGGGGTTACCTATGGCTACACCTTC	CASSLGTGVTYGYTF
TRBV6-2/TRBV6-3	once	.	TRBJ2-7	TGTGCCAGCAGTTATCCGTCAGGCGCCTACGAGCAGTACTTC	CASSYPSGAYEQYF
TRBV9	.	.	TRBJ1-4	TGTGCCAGCAGCGTCGGACAGACTAATGAAAAACTGTTTTTT	CASSVGQTNEKLFF
TRBV21-1	.	.	TRBJ1-2	TGTGCCAGCAGCAAAGCGTGGTCGGGACATGGCTACACCTTC	CASSKAWSGHGYTF
TRBV28	.	TRBD1	TRBJ2-7	TGTGCCATACAGGGGGCTGGAGACGAGCAGTACTTC	CAIQGAGDEQYF
TRBV5-1	.	.	TRBJ2-5	TGCGCCAGCAGCTTACAGGGTTCGGAGACCCAGTACTTC	CASSLQGSETQYF
TRBV18	.	.	TRBJ2-7	TGTGCCAGCTCTTTAGGGGATACCTTTTACGAGCAGTACTTC	CASSLGDTFYEQYF
TRBV6-1	.	.	TRBJ2-7	TGTGCCAGCAGTGAATCGGCCTACGAGCAGTACTTC	CASSESAYEQYF
TRBV5-4	.	.	TRBJ1-1	TGTGCCAGCAGCCCGGACGGTAAGAACACTGAAGCTTTCTTT	CASSPDGKNTEAFF
TRBV18	.	TRBD1	TRBJ2-7	TGTGCCAGCTCACCACTCCGGGACAGGGGCTACGAGCAGTACTTC	CASSPLRDRGYEQYF
TRBV24-1	.	.	TRBJ1-2	TGTGCCACCAGTGATTCTGCAGAGGGCTCCTATGGCTACACCTTC	CATSDSAEGSYGYTF
TRBV11-1	.	.	TRBJ1-1	TGTGCCAGCAGCTTAGGGACGAACACTGAAGCTTTCTTT	CASSLGTNTEAFF
TRBV5-1	.	.	TRBJ1-1	TGCGCCAGCAGCAACGACCTGAGAGTTTGGAGCACTGAAGCTTTCTTT	CASSNDLRVWSTEAFF
TRBV6-6	.	TRBD1	TRBJ1-1	TGTGCCAGCAGTTTGCCGGGACAGGGGAACACTGAAGCTTTCTTT	CASSLPGQGNTEAFF
TRBV18	.	.	TRBJ2-7	TGTGCCAGCTCACCGGCACGATCCCTAAACTACGAGCAGTACTTC	CASSPARSLNYEQYF
TRBV5-6	.	.	TRBJ2-5	TGTGCCAGCAGCTTCTACAGGGTCGAGACCCAGTACTTC	CASSFYRVETQYF
TRBV20-1	once	TRBD2	TRBJ2-1	TGCAGTGCTAGTCCAGGTAGCGGGGGATACAATGAGCAGTTCTTC	CSASPGSGGYNEQFF